A single sample gave rise to the 27 T cell receptor beta chains below, sequenced in a study of Ad26.COV2.S vaccination and SARS-CoV-2 variants. Here immunoSEQ multiplex PCR was the method, and the copy in TCRdb shows in-frame clones only, minus some. The sample holds about 350,000 clones, approximately 81% seen once. Treatment in this sample: 19 received Ad26.COV2.S at low or high dose, single or two shots; 5 received placebo; per-sample allocation not given. Repertoires come from day 63 after the first vaccine or placebo injection. This specimen consisted of peripheral blood, obtained in a trial of Ad26.COV2.S vaccine versus placebo. Receptors originate from a person aged 18-65 years who received the Ad26.COV2.S COVID-19 vaccine or a placebo.

The gene calls are TRBV14 and TRBJ2-5, with 7 positions matching TRBD1. CDR1 and CDR2 from the germline V gene are SGHDN and FVKESK. The CDR3 has 15 amino acids. The J segment lost 1 base and the V segment lost 0 bases, leaving 2 bases of the junction unmatched. CDR3 residues: CASSQDWTGQETQYF. CDR3 DNA: TGTGCCAGCAGCCAAGACTGGACAGGCCAAGAGACCCAGTACTTC. Full variable domain (remainder filled in from reference TRBV14 and TRBJ2-5): EAGVTQFPSHSVIEKGQTVTLRCDPISGHDNLYWYRRVMGKEIKFLLHFVKESKQDESGMPNNRFLAERTGGTYSTLKVQPAELEDSGVYFCASSQDWTGQETQYFGPGTRLLVL.

This clone was observed once. This chain connects TRBV11-2 to TRBJ2-5; 7 bases map to TRBD2. Germline values: CDR1 SGHAT, CDR2 FQNNGV. V shed 5 bases, J shed 3 bases, and the junction held 3 bases outside the gene matches. The CDR3 extends over 13 amino acids. The CDR3 nucleotides read TGTGCCAGCAGCCCCGCGGGGGAAGAGACCCAGTACTTC. Translating it yields CASSPAGEETQYF.

V and J are TRBV18 and TRBJ1-4; 10 positions match TRBD1. Germline CDR1 and CDR2: KGHSH and LQKENI. This CDR3 comprises 15 residues. Germline trimming cut 4 bases from V and 8 bases from J; bases unmatched to any gene: 7. The CDR3 nucleotides read TGTGCCAGCTCACTACAATCGGGACAGGGGGAAAAACTGTTTTTT. It yields the protein CASSLQSGQGEKLFF.

The chain employs TRBV7-2 and TRBJ2-5; 10 bases are shared with TRBD1. The trim removed 3 bases at V and 5 bases at J, leaving 3 bases unmatched. The CDR3 loop spans 14 amino acids. Germline CDR1 SGHTA, CDR2 FQGNSA. CDR3 region: CASSFGTGVETQYF. Written as DNA, the CDR3 is TGTGCCAGCAGCTTCGGGACAGGGGTGGAGACCCAGTACTTC.

The chain employs TRBV4-3 and TRBJ1-2; D possibly corresponds to TRBD1 (5 bases). V was pared by 3 bases and J by 10 bases, with 21 bases between. Looked up from germline, CDR1 is LGHNA and CDR2 is YSLEER. CDR3 size: 15 residues. DNA of the CDR3: TGCGCCAGCAGCCACGAATTGGAATCCTTGGGGGTCTACACCTTC. Encoded protein: CASSHELESLGVYTF.

V usage is TRBV18 and J usage is TRBJ1-2; 7 bases are shared with TRBD1. Unmatched junction bases numbered 3, after V lost 1 base and J lost 7 bases. This CDR3 contains 13 residues. The germline V gene has CDR1 KGHSH and CDR2 LQKENI. CDR3 sequence (DNA): TGTGCCAGCTCACCACTCGGGGACAGTGGCTACACCTTC. Translating gives CASSPLGDSGYTF. Full variable domain (remainder filled in from reference TRBV18 and TRBJ1-2): NAGVMQNPRHLVRRRGQEARLRCSPMKGHSHVYWYRQLPEEGLKFMVYLQKENIIDESGMPKERFSAEFPKEGPSILRIQQVVRGDSAAYFCASSPLGDSGYTFGSGTRLTVV.

The chain couples TRBV4-1 to TRBJ1-2; 7 bases are shared with TRBD1. The V gene end was trimmed by 4 bases and the J gene end by 7 bases; junction bases not matched to a gene: 15. Germline V lookup: CDR1 MGHRA, CDR2 YSYEKL. This CDR3 region has 16 residues. CDR3 loop: CASSPSVRQGFFGYTF. CDR3 in DNA: TGCGCCAGCAGCCCATCCGTAAGACAGGGTTTTTTTGGCTACACCTTC.

The rearrangement uses TRBV27 and TRBJ2-1; unclear D gene. CDR1 and CDR2 from the germline V gene are MNHEY and SMNVEV (reference sequence). Trimming took 7 bases from V and 0 from J, leaving 7 bases between them. The CDR3 is 13 residues long. The CDR3 loop is CASNGYSYNEQFF. The CDR3 nucleotides read TGTGCCAGCAACGGATACTCCTACAATGAGCAGTTCTTC.

V gene TRBV29-1 combines with J gene TRBJ2-1; 9 positions agree with TRBD2. There are 12 residues in the CDR3. Germline V lookup: CDR1 SQVTM, CDR2 ANQGSEA. CDR3 coding DNA: TGCACCAACGGGACTAGCTGCTTTGAGCAGTTCTTC. It specifies CTNGTSCFEQFF.

The J gene is TRBJ2-2, the V gene TRBV10-1; TRBD1 might be the D (6 bases). V was clipped by 11 bases and J by 2 bases, with 12 bases between them. CDR1 and CDR2 from the germline V gene are WNHNN and SYGVQD (reference sequence). The CDR3 is 13 amino acids. Here the CDR3 DNA reads TGCGCCCCCCAGGACAGAAACACCGGGGAGCTGTTTTTT. Its protein product is CAPQDRNTGELFF.

This clone was seen a single time. The rearrangement links TRBV6-5 to TRBJ1-2, with TRBD1 matching 7 bases. This CDR3 has 15 residues. Germline V gene lookup returns CDR1 MNHEY and CDR2 SVGAGI. V was pared by 0 bases and J by 7 bases, with 8 bases of the junction left unmatched. The CDR3 sequence: CASSYSIDRAPGYTF. CDR3 coding DNA: TGTGCCAGCAGTTACTCGATAGACAGGGCCCCTGGCTACACCTTC.

V gene TRBV24-1 combines with J gene TRBJ2-1; D perhaps matches TRBD2 (5 bases). Germline loops: CDR1 KGHDR, CDR2 SFDVKD. This CDR3 is 17 amino acids long. V gave up 5 bases and J gave up 3 bases, with 19 bases separating them. CDR3 coding DNA: TGTGCCACCAGTGGACAATCCCCAACAGAGGGCTACAATGAGCAGTTCTTC. Encoded protein: CATSGQSPTEGYNEQFF.

The chain combines TRBV7-9 with TRBJ2-1; 10 bases match TRBD1. V trimming: 5 bases; J trimming: 5 bases; junction bases outside the gene matches: 6. Germline V gives CDR1 SEHNR, CDR2 FQNEAQ (reference sequence). This CDR3 has 15 residues. CDR3 amino acids: CASSTGTGVNNEQFF. In nucleotides, the CDR3 is TGTGCCAGCAGCACCGGGACAGGGGTCAACAATGAGCAGTTCTTC.

The gene calls are TRBV6-5 and TRBJ1-1; the D is unclear. CDR1 and CDR2 from the germline V gene are MNHEY and SVGAGI. The CDR3 covers 16 residues. V was cut by 2 bases and J by 0 bases, with 13 bases left in between. CDR3 nucleotides: TGTGCCAGCAGTTACAATGGCGGACTTATGAACACTGAAGCTTTCTTT. Protein: CASSYNGGLMNTEAFF.

This clone was seen ten or more times. The genes are TRBV19 and TRBJ2-5, with 12 bases lining up with TRBD1. The V segment lost 5 bases and the J segment 6 bases; nucleotides outside the gene matches: 10. The CDR3 contains 16 residues. The germline V gene encodes CDR1 LNHDA and CDR2 SQIVND (reference sequence). CDR3 sequence reads: CASSQSGTGGAKTQYF. The CDR3 bases are TGTGCCAGTAGTCAATCCGGGACAGGGGGCGCGAAGACCCAGTACTTC.

The table lists this clone with a count of one. This chain links TRBV9 with TRBJ2-1, with TRBD2 matching over 14 bases. The CDR3 covers 17 residues. V lost 4 bases to trimming and J lost 6 bases; unmatched junction nucleotides: 9. The germline V gene has CDR1 SGDLS and CDR2 YYNGEE. CDR3 sequence reads: CASSKGTSGSLGNEQFF. Written as DNA, the CDR3 is TGTGCCAGCAGCAAAGGGACTAGCGGGAGTCTAGGCAATGAGCAGTTCTTC.

The rearrangement links TRBV19 to TRBJ1-1; D unclear. V lost 5 bases, J lost 1 base, and 8 bases lay in between. The CDR3 is 13 residues long. Germline assignment: CDR1 LNHDA and CDR2 SQIVND (reference sequence). The CDR3 region is CASSAEPNTEAFF. CDR3 nucleotide sequence: TGTGCCAGTAGTGCAGAGCCGAACACTGAAGCTTTCTTT.

The chain combines TRBV29-1 with TRBJ1-4; D might be TRBD1 (5 bases). The V gene lost 7 bases and the J gene lost 4 bases, with 13 bases spanning the gap. Germline V lookup: CDR1 SQVTM, CDR2 ANQGSEA. This CDR3 contains 13 residues. The CDR3 nucleotides are TGCAGCGCTGTGGGACCGTTTAATGAAAAACTGTTTTTT. Protein product: CSAVGPFNEKLFF. Together with reference TRBV29-1 and TRBJ1-4, the CDR3 gives the full variable domain: SAVISQKPSRDICQRGTSLTIQCQVDSQVTMMFWYRQQPGQSLTLIATANQGSEATYESGFVIDKFPISRPNLTFSTLTVSNMSPEDSSIYLCSAVGPFNEKLFFGSGTQLSVL.

The V call is TRBV6-5, the J call TRBJ1-6; maybe TRBD1 (5 bases). The ends were cut back, 6 bases at V and 0 bases at J, with 9 bases in the middle. Germline CDR1 is MNHEY and CDR2 is SVGAGI. The CDR3 has 15 amino acids. CDR3 in amino acids: CASRGPSSYNSPLHF. As DNA, the CDR3 is TGTGCCAGCAGGGGGCCCAGCTCCTATAATTCACCCCTCCACTTT.

The chain combines TRBV11-3 with TRBJ2-3; perhaps TRBD1 as D (6 bases). This CDR3 has 15 amino acids. The V and J ends lost 1 base and 0 bases respectively, with 8 bases between them. Germline lookup yields CDR1 SGHNT and CDR2 YENEEA. In DNA, the CDR3 is TGTGCCAGCAGCTTAGGGACAGATAGCACAGATACGCAGTATTTT. Its protein product is CASSLGTDSTDTQYF.

The chain couples TRBV7-2 to TRBJ2-5; tentatively, D is TRBD2 (7 bases). The ends were cut back, 3 bases at V and 2 bases at J, with 13 bases in the middle. Germline V gene data show CDR1 as SGHTA and CDR2 as FQGNSA. This CDR3 is 15 amino acids long. In DNA, the CDR3 is TGTGCCAGCAGCTTTTACGGGGGGCTGCAAGAGACCCAGTACTTC. Residues: CASSFYGGLQETQYF.

The CDR3 DNA reads TGTGCCAGCAGCTTGCGCCGATCCGGGACAGGGTTTGGGGAGACCCAGTACTTC. It specifies CASSLRRSGTGFGETQYF. The chain uses TRBV5-4 and TRBJ2-5; the match to TRBD1 covers 9 bases. CDR1 and CDR2 (germline): SGHNT, YYREEE (reference sequence). J gave up 5 bases and V 1 base, and 15 bases lay outside the gene matches. This CDR3 contains 18 residues. Full variable domain (rest looked up from reference TRBV5-4 and TRBJ2-5): ETGVTQSPTHLIKTRGQQVTLRCSSQSGHNTVSWYQQALGQGPQFIFQYYREEENGRGNFPPRFSGLQFPNYSSELNVNALELDDSALYLCASSLRRSGTGFGETQYFGPGTRLLVL.

The chain employs TRBV2 and TRBJ2-1; weak D call: TRBD2 (7 bases). V lost 11 bases and J 9 bases, leaving 20 bases between the germline ends. CDR1 SNHLY and CDR2 FYNNEI come from the germline V gene. This CDR3 spans 13 amino acids. The chain's CDR3 is CAASGEGRSEQFF. In DNA, the CDR3 is TGTGCCGCCTCAGGGGAGGGGAGGAGTGAGCAGTTCTTC. The full variable domain, with the rest looked up from reference TRBV2 and TRBJ2-1, is EPEVTQTPSHQVTQMGQEVILRCVPISNHLYFYWYRQILGQKVEFLVSFYNNEISEKSEIFDDQFSVERPDGSNFTLKIRSTKLEDSAMYFCAASGEGRSEQFFGPGTRLTVL.

The V gene is TRBV3-1 (or the pseudogene TRBV3-2), the J gene TRBJ2-2; 7 bases agree with TRBD2. The length of the CDR3 is 17 residues. J gave up 1 base and V 0 bases, and 5 bases lay outside the gene matches. Germline assignment: CDR1 LGHDT and CDR2 YNNKEL (reference sequence). Written as DNA, the CDR3 is TGTGCCAGCAGCCAAGAATGGCTAGCGGAGAACACCGGGGAGCTGTTTTTT. Its translation: CASSQEWLAENTGELFF.

The genes are TRBV27 and TRBJ1-2; D might be TRBD1 (6 bases). The ends were cut back, 5 bases at V and 7 bases at J, with 20 bases in the middle. Germline CDR1 and CDR2: MNHEY and SMNVEV (reference sequence). There are 15 residues in the CDR3. CDR3 coding DNA: TGTGCCAGCAGTCTCGGGGGGCAGGGGACCCCTGGCTACACCTTC. It encodes CASSLGGQGTPGYTF.

This chain connects TRBV11-3 to TRBJ2-5; no reliable D call. CDR3 length: 14 residues. Trimming took off 1 base at V and 2 bases at J, with 8 bases between the two ends. The germline gives CDR1 SGHNT, CDR2 YENEEA. The CDR3 DNA is TGTGCCAGCAGCTTAGGATACACTCAAGAGACCCAGTACTTC. It is translated as CASSLGYTQETQYF. Drawing the rest from reference TRBV11-3 and TRBJ2-5, the complete variable domain is EAGVVQSPRYKIIEKKQPVAFWCNPISGHNTLYWYLQNLGQGPELLIRYENEEAVDDSQLPKDRFSAERLKGVDSTLKIQPAELGDSAVYLCASSLGYTQETQYFGPGTRLLVL.

The chain links TRBV3-1 (or the pseudogene TRBV3-2) to TRBJ2-7, with D perhaps being TRBD1 or TRBD2 (5 bases each). This CDR3 region has 13 residues. The germline V gene has CDR1 LGHDT and CDR2 YNNKEL (reference sequence). V was shortened by 1 base and J by 6 bases, with 10 bases between the two germline ends. CDR3 DNA sequence: TGTGCCAGCAGCCAAGCGGGGCCAGGCGAGCAGTACTTC. Translated: CASSQAGPGEQYF.